This T cell receptor beta chain was captured by sequencing in a study of cytomegalovirus exposure and HLA in healthy donors. V was clipped by 7 bases and J by 4 bases, with 16 bases between them. CDR1 is MNHEY, CDR2 SVGAGI, per germline. CDR3 length equals 14 residues. PCR employed 60 Vbeta and 13 Jbeta primers. TCRdb's table, derived via immunoSEQ multiplex PCR, lists solely in-frame clones and lacks some. The data show roughly 180,000 clones, with roughly 10% seen just once and roughly 1.3% held by the top ten. The V call is TRBV6-5, the J call TRBJ1-2; the D is unclear. The TCR comes from a woman aged 30 to 39 in good health and CMV-seropositive. The sequenced sample consisted of PBMCs. The CDR3 nucleotides are TGTGCCAGCACTAACGGGAACAATTTCTATGGCTACACCTTC. Amino acids: CASTNGNNFYGYTF.